This T cell receptor (beta chain) was captured in a study of OX40 agonist ivuxolimab in advanced cancers. Concerning this clone: Antigen: not known.

Study results and limitations: What antigens the expanded peripheral T cells recognized was never established.

V lost 2 bases and J 7 bases, leaving 6 bases between the germline ends. Germline V gene lookup returns CDR1 LNHDA and CDR2 SQIVND (reference sequence). This CDR3 has 11 amino acids. Repertoires were generated with immunoSEQ multiplex PCR, while TCRdb's copy carries only in-frame clones and drops some. Among approximately 76,000 clones, approximately 85% were seen once, and the ten largest hold approximately 0.61%. The J gene is TRBJ2-7, the V gene TRBV19; TRBD1 is a possible D gene (5 bases). The source of this sequence is an adult with an advanced solid tumor such as melanoma, head and neck, liver or kidney cancer. Source: CD4+ or CD8+ T cells sorted from blood, taken in a trial of the OX40 agonist ivuxolimab. CDR3 bases: TGTGCCAGTAGTATAAGACAGGAGCAGTACTTC. Its protein is CASSIRQEQYF.